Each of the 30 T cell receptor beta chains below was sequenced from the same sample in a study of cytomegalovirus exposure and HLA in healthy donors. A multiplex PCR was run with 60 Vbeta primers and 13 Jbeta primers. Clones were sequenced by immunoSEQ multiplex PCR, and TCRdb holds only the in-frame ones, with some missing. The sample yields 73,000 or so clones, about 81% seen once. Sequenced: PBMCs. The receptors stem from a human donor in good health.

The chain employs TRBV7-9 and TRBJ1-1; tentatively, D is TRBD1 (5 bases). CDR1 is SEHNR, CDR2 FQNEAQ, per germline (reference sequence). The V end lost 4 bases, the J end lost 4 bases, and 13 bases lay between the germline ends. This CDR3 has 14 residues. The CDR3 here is CASSSRVVFTEAFF. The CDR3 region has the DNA TGTGCCAGCAGCTCCAGGGTAGTATTCACTGAAGCTTTCTTT.

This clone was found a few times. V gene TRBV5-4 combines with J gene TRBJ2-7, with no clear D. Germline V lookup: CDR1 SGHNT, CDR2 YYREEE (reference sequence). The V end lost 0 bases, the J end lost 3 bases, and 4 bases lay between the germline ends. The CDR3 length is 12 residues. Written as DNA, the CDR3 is TGTGCCAGCAGCTTGGACGGCTACGAGCAGTACTTC. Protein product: CASSLDGYEQYF.

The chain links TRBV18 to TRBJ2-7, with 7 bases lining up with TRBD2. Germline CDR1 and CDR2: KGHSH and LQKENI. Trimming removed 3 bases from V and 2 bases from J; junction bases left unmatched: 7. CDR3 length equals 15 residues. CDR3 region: CASSPIGEGTYEQYF. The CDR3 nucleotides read TGTGCCAGCTCACCGATCGGGGAGGGAACCTACGAGCAGTACTTC.

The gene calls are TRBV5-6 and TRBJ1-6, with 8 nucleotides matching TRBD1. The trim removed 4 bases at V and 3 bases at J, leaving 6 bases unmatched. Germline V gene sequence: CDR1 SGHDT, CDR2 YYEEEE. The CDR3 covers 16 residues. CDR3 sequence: CASSRPDRGYNSPLHF. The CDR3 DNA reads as TGTGCCAGCAGCCGCCCCGACAGGGGCTATAATTCACCCCTCCACTTT.

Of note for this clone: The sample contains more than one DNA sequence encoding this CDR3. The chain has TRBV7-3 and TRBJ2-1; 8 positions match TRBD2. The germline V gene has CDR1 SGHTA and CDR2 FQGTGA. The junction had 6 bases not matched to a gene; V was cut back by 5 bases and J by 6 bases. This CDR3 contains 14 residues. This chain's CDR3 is CASSPGLASNEQFF. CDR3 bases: TGTGCCAGCAGCCCAGGACTAGCCTCCAATGAGCAGTTCTTC.

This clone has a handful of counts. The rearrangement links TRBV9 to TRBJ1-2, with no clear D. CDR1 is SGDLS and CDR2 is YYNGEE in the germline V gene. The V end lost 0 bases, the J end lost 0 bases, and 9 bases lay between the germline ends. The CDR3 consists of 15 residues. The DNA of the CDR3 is TGTGCCAGCAGCGTAGCGAGCTCCCCTAACTATGGCTACACCTTC. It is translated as CASSVASSPNYGYTF. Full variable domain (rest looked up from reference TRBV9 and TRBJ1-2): DSGVTQTPKHLITATGQRVTLRCSPRSGDLSVYWYQQSLDQGLQFLIQYYNGEERAKGNILERFSAQQFPDLHSELNLSSLELGDSALYFCASSVASSPNYGYTFGSGTRLTVV.

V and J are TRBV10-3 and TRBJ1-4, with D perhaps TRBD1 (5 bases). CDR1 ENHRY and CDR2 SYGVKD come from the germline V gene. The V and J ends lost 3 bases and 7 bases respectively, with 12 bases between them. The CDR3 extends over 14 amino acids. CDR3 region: CAISETGQGEKLFF. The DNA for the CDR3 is TGTGCCATCAGTGAAACAGGCCAGGGTGAAAAACTGTTTTTT.

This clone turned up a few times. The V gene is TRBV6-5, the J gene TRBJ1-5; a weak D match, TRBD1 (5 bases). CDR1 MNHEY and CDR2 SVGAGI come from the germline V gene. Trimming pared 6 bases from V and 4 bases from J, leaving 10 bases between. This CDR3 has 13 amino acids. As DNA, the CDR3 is TGTGCCAGCAGAAGGGACTTAAATCAGCCCCAGCATTTT. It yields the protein CASRRDLNQPQHF.

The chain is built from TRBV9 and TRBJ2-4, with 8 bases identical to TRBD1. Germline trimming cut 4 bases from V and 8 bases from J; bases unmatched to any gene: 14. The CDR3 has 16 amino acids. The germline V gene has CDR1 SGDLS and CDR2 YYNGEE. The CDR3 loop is CASSPPGRTGRDIQYF. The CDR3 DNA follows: TGTGCCAGCAGCCCACCAGGTAGGACAGGGCGGGACATTCAGTACTTC. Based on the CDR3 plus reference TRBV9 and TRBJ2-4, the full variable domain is DSGVTQTPKHLITATGQRVTLRCSPRSGDLSVYWYQQSLDQGLQFLIQYYNGEERAKGNILERFSAQQFPDLHSELNLSSLELGDSALYFCASSPPGRTGRDIQYFGAGTRLSVL.

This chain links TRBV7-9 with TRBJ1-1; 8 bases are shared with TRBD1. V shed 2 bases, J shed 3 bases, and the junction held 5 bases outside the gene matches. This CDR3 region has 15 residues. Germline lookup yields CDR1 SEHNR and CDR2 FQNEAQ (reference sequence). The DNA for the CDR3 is TGTGCCAGCAGCTTACACAGGGGGTACCACACTGAAGCTTTCTTT. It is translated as CASSLHRGYHTEAFF.

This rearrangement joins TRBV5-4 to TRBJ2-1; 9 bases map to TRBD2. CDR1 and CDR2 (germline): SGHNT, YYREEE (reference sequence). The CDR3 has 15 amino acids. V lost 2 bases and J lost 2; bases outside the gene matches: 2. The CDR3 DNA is TGTGCCAGCAGCTTAAGCGGGGGGACCTACAATGAGCAGTTCTTC. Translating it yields CASSLSGGTYNEQFF.

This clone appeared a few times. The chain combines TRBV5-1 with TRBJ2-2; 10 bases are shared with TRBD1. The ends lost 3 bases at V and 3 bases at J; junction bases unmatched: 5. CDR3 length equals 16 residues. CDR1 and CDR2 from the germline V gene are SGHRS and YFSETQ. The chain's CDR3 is CASSWTGGTYTGELFF. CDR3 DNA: TGCGCCAGCAGCTGGACAGGGGGGACTTACACCGGGGAGCTGTTTTTT.

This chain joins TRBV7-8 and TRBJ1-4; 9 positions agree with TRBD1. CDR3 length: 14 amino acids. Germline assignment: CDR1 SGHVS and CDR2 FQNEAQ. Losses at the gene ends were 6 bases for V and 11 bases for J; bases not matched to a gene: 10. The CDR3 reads CASRAGTGTTKLFF. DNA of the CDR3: TGTGCCAGCAGAGCCGGGACAGGGACGACGAAACTGTTTTTT.

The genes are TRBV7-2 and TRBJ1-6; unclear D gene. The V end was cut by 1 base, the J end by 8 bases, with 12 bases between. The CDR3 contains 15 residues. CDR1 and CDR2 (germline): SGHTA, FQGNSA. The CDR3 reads CASSLVGRRDSPLHF. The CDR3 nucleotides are TGTGCCAGCAGCTTAGTGGGCAGGAGGGATTCACCCCTCCACTTT.

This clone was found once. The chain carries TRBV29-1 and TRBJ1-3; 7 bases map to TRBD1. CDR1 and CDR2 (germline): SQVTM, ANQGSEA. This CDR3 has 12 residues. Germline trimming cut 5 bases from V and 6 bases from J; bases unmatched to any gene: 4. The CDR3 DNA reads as TGCAGCGTTCAAGGGGGCGTAAACACCATATATTTT. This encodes CSVQGGVNTIYF.

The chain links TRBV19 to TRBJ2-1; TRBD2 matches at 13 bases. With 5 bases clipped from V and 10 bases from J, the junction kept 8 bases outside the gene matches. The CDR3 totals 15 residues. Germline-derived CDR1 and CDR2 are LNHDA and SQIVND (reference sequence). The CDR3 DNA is TGTGCCAGTAGTCGAAGGGGACTAGCGGGGCGCGAGCAGTTCTTC. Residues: CASSRRGLAGREQFF.

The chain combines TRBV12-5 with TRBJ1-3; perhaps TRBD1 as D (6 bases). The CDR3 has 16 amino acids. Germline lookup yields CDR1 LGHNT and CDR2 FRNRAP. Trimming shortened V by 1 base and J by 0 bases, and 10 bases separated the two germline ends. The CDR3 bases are TGTGCTAGTGGTTTGGCGACAGGACTCTCTGGAAACACCATATATTTT. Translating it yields CASGLATGLSGNTIYF. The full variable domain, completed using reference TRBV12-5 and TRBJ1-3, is DARVTQTPRHKVTEMGQEVTMRCQPILGHNTVFWYRQTMMQGLELLAYFRNRAPLDDSGMPKDRFSAEMPDATLATLKIQPSEPRDSAVYFCASGLATGLSGNTIYFGEGSWLTVV.

DNA for the CDR3: TGTGCCAGCAGCCCCGGGGTTCAGGGGACGACTGGGTCACCCCTCCACTTT. Its translation is CASSPGVQGTTGSPLHF. The J gene is TRBJ1-6, the V gene TRBV2; TRBD1 might be the D (6 bases). V lost 6 bases to trimming and J lost 10 bases, with 25 bases between them. Germline V lookup: CDR1 SNHLY, CDR2 FYNNEI. This CDR3 has 17 amino acids. The whole variable domain, filled in from reference TRBV2 and TRBJ1-6, reads EPEVTQTPSHQVTQMGQEVILRCVPISNHLYFYWYRQILGQKVEFLVSFYNNEISEKSEIFDDQFSVERPDGSNFTLKIRSTKLEDSAMYFCASSPGVQGTTGSPLHFGNGTRLTVT.

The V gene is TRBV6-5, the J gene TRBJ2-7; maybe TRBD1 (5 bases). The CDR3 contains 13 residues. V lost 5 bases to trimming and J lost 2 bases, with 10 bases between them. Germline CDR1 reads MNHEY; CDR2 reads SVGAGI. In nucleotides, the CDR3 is TGTGCCAGCAGTGGACAAACACCCTACGAGCAGTACTTC. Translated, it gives CASSGQTPYEQYF.

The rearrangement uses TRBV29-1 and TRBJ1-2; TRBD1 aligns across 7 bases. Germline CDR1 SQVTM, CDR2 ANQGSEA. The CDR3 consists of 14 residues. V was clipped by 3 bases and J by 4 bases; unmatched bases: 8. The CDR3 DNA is TGCAGCGTTGAGAGGGGGCAGGGATCCTATGGCTACACCTTC. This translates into CSVERGQGSYGYTF.

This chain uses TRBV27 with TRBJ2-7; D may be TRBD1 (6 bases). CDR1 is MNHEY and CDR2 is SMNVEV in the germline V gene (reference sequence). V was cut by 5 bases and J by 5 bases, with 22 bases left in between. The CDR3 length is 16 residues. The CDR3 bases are TGTGCCAGCAGTGAGAACCCGGGACACCTGCGGAACGAGCAGTACTTC. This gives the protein CASSENPGHLRNEQYF.

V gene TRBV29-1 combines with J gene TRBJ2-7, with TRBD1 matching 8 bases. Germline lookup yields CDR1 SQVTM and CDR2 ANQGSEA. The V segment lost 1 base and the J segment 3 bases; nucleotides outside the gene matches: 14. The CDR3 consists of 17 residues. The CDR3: CSVEGGQGLSGDYEQYF. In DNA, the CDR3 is TGCAGCGTTGAAGGCGGACAGGGTCTCTCAGGGGACTACGAGCAGTACTTC.

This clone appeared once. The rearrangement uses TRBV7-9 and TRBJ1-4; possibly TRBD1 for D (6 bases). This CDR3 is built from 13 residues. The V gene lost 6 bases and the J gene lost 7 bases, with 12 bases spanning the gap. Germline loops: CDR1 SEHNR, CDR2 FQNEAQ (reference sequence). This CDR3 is CASSLQGTEKLFF. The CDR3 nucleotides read TGTGCCAGCAGTCTTCAGGGGACTGAAAAACTGTTTTTT. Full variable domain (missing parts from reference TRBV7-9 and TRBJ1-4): DTGVSQNPRHKITKRGQNVTFRCDPISEHNRLYWYRQTLGQGPEFLTYFQNEAQLEKSRLLSDRFSAERPKGSFSTLEIQRTEQGDSAMYLCASSLQGTEKLFFGSGTQLSVL.

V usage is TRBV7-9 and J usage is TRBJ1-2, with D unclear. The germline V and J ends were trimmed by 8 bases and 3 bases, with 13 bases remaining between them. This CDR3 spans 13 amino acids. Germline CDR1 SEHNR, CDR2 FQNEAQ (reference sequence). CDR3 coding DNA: TGTGCCAGCCAAGCCCCGCGTGACTATGGCTACACCTTC. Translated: CASQAPRDYGYTF.

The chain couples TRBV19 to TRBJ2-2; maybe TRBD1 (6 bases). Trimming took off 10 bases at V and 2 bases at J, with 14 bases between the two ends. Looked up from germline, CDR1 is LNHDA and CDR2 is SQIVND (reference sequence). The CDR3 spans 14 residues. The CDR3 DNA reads TGTGCCACTACTAGGGGGTTAAACACCGGGGAGCTGTTTTTT. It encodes CATTRGLNTGELFF.

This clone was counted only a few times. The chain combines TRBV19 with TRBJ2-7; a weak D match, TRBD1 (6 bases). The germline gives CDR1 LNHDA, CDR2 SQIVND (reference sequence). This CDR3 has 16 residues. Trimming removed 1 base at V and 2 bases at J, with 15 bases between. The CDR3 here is CASSIVGGLATYEQYF. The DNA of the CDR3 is TGTGCCAGTAGTATAGTTGGGGGCTTGGCAACCTACGAGCAGTACTTC.

CDR3 sequence (DNA): TGTGCCAGCAGCCAAGGAGCTGGAGGGCAACGGAACACTGAAGCTTTCTTT. Residues: CASSQGAGGQRNTEAFF. The V gene is TRBV4-2, the J gene TRBJ1-1; no reliable D call. CDR1 LGHNA and CDR2 YNFKEQ come from the germline V gene. The CDR3 is 17 amino acids. V was clipped by 1 base and J by 1 base, with 16 bases between them.

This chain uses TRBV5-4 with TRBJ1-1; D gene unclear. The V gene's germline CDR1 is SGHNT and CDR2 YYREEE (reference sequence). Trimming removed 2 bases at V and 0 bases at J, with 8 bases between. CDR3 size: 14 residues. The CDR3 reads CASSFREVNTEAFF. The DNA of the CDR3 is TGTGCCAGCAGCTTTAGGGAGGTGAACACTGAAGCTTTCTTT.

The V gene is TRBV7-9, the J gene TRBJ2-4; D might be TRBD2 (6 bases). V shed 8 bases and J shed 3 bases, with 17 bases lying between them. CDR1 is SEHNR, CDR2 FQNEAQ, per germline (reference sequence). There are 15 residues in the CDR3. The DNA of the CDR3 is TGTGCCAGCCGCCTCTGGGGGGATGACAAAAACATTCAGTACTTC. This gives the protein CASRLWGDDKNIQYF.

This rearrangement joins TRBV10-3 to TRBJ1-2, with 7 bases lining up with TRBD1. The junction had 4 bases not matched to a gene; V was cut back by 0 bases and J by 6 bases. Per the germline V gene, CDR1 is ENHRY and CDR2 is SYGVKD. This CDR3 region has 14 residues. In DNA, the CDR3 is TGTGCCATCAGTGAGTCGACAGGGCTGGATGGCTACACCTTC. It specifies CAISESTGLDGYTF.